This T cell receptor delta chain stems from a study of human gamma delta and Vdelta1 T cells (dated by TCRdb to between 2017 and 2018). With regard to the full study: The study investigated Delta One T cells, Vd1+ gamma-delta T cells, as cytotoxic effectors against acute myeloid leukemia.

Library method: PCR. Sequencing was performed on an Illumina MiSeq. Identical DNA sequences were merged into single rows after TCRdb reprocessed the public reads with CATT. This sample lists about 820 delta-chain clones; roughly a sixth were detected once. The ten largest clones represent 60% to 65% of the sample. This clone was observed a few times. Which antigen it targets is not known. No much larger clone exists at a distance of one base, and base qualities are not known. Looking up the germline V gene yields CDR1 TSWWSYY and CDR2 QGS. From its cysteine to its phenylalanine, the CDR3 spans 23 amino acids. Just the 69-base CDR3 DNA is kept, in frame starting at base 1. Trimming removed 5 bases from V and 1 base from J; the gene matches leave 26 bases unexplained.

Sequencing was carried out using Vdelta1 gamma-delta T cells from blood. The sample's cell subset or site label, in plain terms: Vd1+ T cells from peripheral blood. The rearranged chain carries TRDV1 and TRDJ1; 12 middle bases align to TRDD3. This TCR was recovered from a human donor in good health. In nucleotide form, the sequence is TGTGCTCTTGGGTATAATACGCATTTACTACGACTTTACTGGGGGATACTCACCGATAAACTCATCTTT. The encoded protein is CALGYNTHLLRLYWGILTDKLIF.